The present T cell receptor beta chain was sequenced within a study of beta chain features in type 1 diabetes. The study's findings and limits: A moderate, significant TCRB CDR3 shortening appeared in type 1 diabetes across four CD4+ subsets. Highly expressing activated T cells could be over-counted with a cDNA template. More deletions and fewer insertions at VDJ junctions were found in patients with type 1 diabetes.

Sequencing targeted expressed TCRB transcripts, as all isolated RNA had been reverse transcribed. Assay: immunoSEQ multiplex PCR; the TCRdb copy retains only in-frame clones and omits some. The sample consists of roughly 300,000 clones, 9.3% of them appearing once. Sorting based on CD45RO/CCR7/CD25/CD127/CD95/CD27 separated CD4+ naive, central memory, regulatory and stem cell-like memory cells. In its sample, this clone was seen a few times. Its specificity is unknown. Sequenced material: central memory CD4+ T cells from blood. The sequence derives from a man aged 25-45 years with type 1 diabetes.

The CDR3 is CASSGAGALAKNIQYF. The CDR3 nucleotides are TGTGCCAGTAGTGGGGCAGGGGCTTTAGCCAAAAACATTCAGTACTTC. The chain has TRBV19 and TRBJ2-4; a possible D gene is TRBD1 (6 bases). Germline V gene sequence: CDR1 LNHDA, CDR2 SQIVND (reference sequence). This CDR3 comprises 16 residues. V lost 5 bases and J lost 0, with 14 bases in between.